The following is a TCR beta chain sequence with its context. There is no known antigen for this receptor. Base-call qualities are not available, and no considerably larger clone is one nucleotide away. Each collaborating institution followed its own protocols to collect whole blood in K2EDTA tubes. For TCRbeta analysis, collaborators shipped samples in one of three forms: frozen whole blood, isolated PBMCs, or DNA extracted from either of those sample types. Per the germline V gene (reference sequence), LNHDA is the CDR1 and SQIVND is the CDR2. Its CDR3 holds 17 amino acids, cysteine through phenylalanine. Of the read, only the CDR3 DNA is kept; its 51 bases are in frame from base 1. Clipping removes 3 bases from V and 1 base from J, with 10 as the unmatched junction base count. The sample belongs to a study of blood T cell repertoires in COVID-19 (dated by TCRdb to 2018 to 2021). For context, the study as a whole: Samples from collaborators originated in the United States, Italy and Spain and spanned both the acute and convalescent phases of COVID-19. Where available, HLA class I and class II types were taken from metadata supplied by the sample provider and were not determined by assay-based typing. Samples were obtained from the ongoing ImmuneRACE study (first 160 participants) and from roughly 1,300 subjects provided by 6 global collaborators. A freely available public database, intended as a resource for researchers studying the immune response to SARS-CoV-2, is where the repertoires were released. The prospective study material was composed of cDNA or gDNA derived from T cells, B-cell-depleted T cells, or PBMCs. Nearly every sample came with metadata listing a de-identified subject ID, COVID-19 status, age in years and sex. The dataset comprised deeply sampled blood TCRbeta repertoires from subjects exposed to, actively infected with, or recovered from COVID-19.

TCRbeta CDR3 regions were amplified from genomic DNA by means of the immunoSEQ Assay, a bias-controlled multiplex PCR. The published analysis was carried out like this. The number of nucleated cells in each sample was estimated by amplification of reference gene primers within the assay. Sequence reads were collapsed and filtered to measure the absolute abundance of every unique TCRbeta CDR3 rearrangement. Productive Simpson clonality was computed per sample as the square root of Simpson's diversity index over productive rearrangements. Held by TCRdb, this immuneACCESS table contains in-frame sequences only and omits some clones. Under half of the omission traces to an unresolved V gene where checked; the cause of the rest is unknown. V, J and clone size were drawn from that table, and D and trimming were deduced from the DNA. The sample includes fewer than 95,000 clones, with about nine tenths observed a single time. The ten largest account for around a quarter of the sample.

Overall results and qualifications from the work: How much clinical and demographic metadata was included differed by source and by participant, and the metadata was provided uncurated.

The sequenced sample was peripheral blood. This receptor was identified in a man aged 50-60 years with active or convalescent COVID-19. Rearrangement joined TRBV19 to TRBJ2-5; 8 of the junction bases match TRBD1. The CDR3 protein is CASSIRDRGQTQETQYF. The DNA is TGTGCCAGTAGTATTCGTGACAGGGGACAAACCCAAGAGACCCAGTACTTC.